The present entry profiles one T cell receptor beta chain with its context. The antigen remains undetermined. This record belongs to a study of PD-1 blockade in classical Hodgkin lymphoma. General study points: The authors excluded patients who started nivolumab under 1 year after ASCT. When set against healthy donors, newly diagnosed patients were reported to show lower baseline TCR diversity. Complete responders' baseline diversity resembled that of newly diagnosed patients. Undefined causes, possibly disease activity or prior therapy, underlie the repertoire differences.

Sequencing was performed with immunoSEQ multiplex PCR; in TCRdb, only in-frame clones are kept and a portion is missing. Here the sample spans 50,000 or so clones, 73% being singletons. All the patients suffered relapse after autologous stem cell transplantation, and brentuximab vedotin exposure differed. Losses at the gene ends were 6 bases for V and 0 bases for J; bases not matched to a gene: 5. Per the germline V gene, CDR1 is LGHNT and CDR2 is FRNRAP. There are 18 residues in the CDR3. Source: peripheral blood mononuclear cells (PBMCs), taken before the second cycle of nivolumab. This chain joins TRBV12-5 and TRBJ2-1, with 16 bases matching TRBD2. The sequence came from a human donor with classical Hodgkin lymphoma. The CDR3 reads CASGPGTSGRGSYNEQFF. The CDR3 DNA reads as TGTGCTAGTGGCCCCGGGACTAGCGGGAGGGGCTCCTACAATGAGCAGTTCTTC.